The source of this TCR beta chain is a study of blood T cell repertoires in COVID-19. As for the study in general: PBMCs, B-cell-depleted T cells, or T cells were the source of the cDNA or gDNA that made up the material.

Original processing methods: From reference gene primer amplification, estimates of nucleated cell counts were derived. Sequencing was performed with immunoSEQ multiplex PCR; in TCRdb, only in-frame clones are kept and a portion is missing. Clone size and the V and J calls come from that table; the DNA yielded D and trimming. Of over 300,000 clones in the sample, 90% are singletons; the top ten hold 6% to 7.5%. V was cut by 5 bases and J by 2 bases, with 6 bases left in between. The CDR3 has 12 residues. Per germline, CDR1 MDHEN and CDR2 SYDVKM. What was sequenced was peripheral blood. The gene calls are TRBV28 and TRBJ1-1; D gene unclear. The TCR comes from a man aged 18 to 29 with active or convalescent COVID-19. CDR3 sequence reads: CASSLVNTEAFF. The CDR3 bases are TGTGCCAGCAGTCTAGTTAACACTGAAGCTTTCTTT.